The 14 T cell receptor beta chains below all came from one sample that was sequenced in a study of cytomegalovirus exposure and HLA in healthy donors. The PCR had 60 Vbeta and 13 Jbeta primers. Clones were sequenced by immunoSEQ multiplex PCR, and TCRdb holds only the in-frame ones, with some missing. The data contain approximately 110,000 clones, 74% of them singletons. Sequencing input: PBMCs. The receptors derive from a woman aged 45 to 65 in good health and CMV-seropositive.

This clone came up a few times. The rearrangement joins TRBV2 to TRBJ2-5; maybe TRBD1 (6 bases). V shed 3 bases and J shed 4 bases, with 12 bases lying between them. This CDR3 region has 14 residues. CDR1 is SNHLY, CDR2 FYNNEI, per germline. CDR3 nucleotide sequence: TGTGCCAGCAGTGAGGGGCCAGGGGTAGAGACCCAGTACTTC. Translated: CASSEGPGVETQYF. The full variable domain, with the rest looked up from reference TRBV2 and TRBJ2-5, is EPEVTQTPSHQVTQMGQEVILRCVPISNHLYFYWYRQILGQKVEFLVSFYNNEISEKSEIFDDQFSVERPDGSNFTLKIRSTKLEDSAMYFCASSEGPGVETQYFGPGTRLLVL.

CDR3 nucleotide sequence: TGTGCCAGCCGCGACAGGGGCGAGGGGGATACGCAGTATTTT. As protein: CASRDRGEGDTQYF. The V gene is TRBV19, the J gene TRBJ2-3; 8 nucleotides align to TRBD1. CDR1 and CDR2 (germline): LNHDA, SQIVND (reference sequence). Trimming took 9 bases from V and 6 from J; bases not matched to a gene: 11. This CDR3 is built from 14 residues.

The table lists this clone with a count of one. The J gene is TRBJ1-6, the V gene TRBV27; no clear D. The CDR3 has 15 residues. Trimming removed 6 bases from V and 10 bases from J, with 19 bases in between. Per the germline V gene, CDR1 is MNHEY and CDR2 is SMNVEV (reference sequence). The CDR3 bases are TGTGCCAGCAGCCAGCGGTCCGAAGGATTCTCACCCCTCCACTTT. This translates into CASSQRSEGFSPLHF.

The gene calls are TRBV28 and TRBJ2-7, with D possibly TRBD2 on 6 matching bases. Per germline, CDR1 MDHEN and CDR2 SYDVKM. V dropped 3 bases and J dropped 2 bases, with 11 bases sitting between them. CDR3 length: 14 residues. The CDR3 here is CASSLEGSTYEQYF. The CDR3 nucleotides read TGTGCCAGCAGTTTGGAGGGGTCCACCTACGAGCAGTACTTC.

The chain employs TRBV2 and TRBJ2-1; 8 bases agree with TRBD2. The CDR3 runs 14 residues. V lost 9 bases and J lost 9; bases outside the gene matches: 13. The germline CDR1 and CDR2 sequences are SNHLY and FYNNEI. The CDR3 region is CASVRDSRGGEQFF. CDR3 DNA: TGTGCCAGTGTTCGGGATTCCCGGGGGGGTGAGCAGTTCTTC.

The V and J genes are TRBV11-2 and TRBJ2-1; possibly TRBD1 for D (5 bases). Germline assignment: CDR1 SGHAT and CDR2 FQNNGV. Trimming left V 4 bases short and J 2 bases short, with 12 bases between. There are 15 residues in the CDR3. The DNA for the CDR3 is TGTGCCAGCAGCTCGAGACAGTTAACCTACAATGAGCAGTTCTTC. This codes for CASSSRQLTYNEQFF.

The chain has TRBV5-1 and TRBJ2-3; the match to TRBD2 covers 10 bases. After removal of 2 bases from V and 4 bases from J, the junction contained 10 bases not matched to a gene. The CDR3 loop spans 17 amino acids. The germline gives CDR1 SGHRS, CDR2 YFSETQ. The CDR3 sequence: CASSFGNRAGGPDTQYF. CDR3 sequence (DNA): TGCGCCAGCAGCTTTGGGAATCGAGCGGGGGGGCCAGATACGCAGTATTTT.

The chain has TRBV6-1 and TRBJ2-7; 9 bases line up with TRBD1. The CDR3 length is 14 residues. In germline, CDR1 is MNHNS, CDR2 SASEGT. The trim removed 4 bases at V and 1 base at J, leaving 2 bases unmatched. CDR3 DNA: TGTGCCAGCAGTGTGACAGGGGGTTCCTACGAGCAGTACTTC. Translating it yields CASSVTGGSYEQYF.

The V gene is TRBV6-6, the J gene TRBJ1-2; TRBD1 is a possible D gene (6 bases). This CDR3 has 15 residues. Trimming pared 4 bases from V and 0 bases from J, leaving 12 bases between. Germline V gives CDR1 MNHNY, CDR2 SVGAGI (reference sequence). The CDR3 sequence is CASSWTADPNYGYTF. The CDR3, as DNA: TGTGCCAGCAGTTGGACAGCCGACCCTAACTATGGCTACACCTTC.

The chain employs TRBV2 and TRBJ1-2, with TRBD1 matching 11 bases. Per germline, CDR1 SNHLY and CDR2 FYNNEI. The V gene end was trimmed by 6 bases and the J gene end by 3 bases; junction bases not matched to a gene: 3. CDR3 size: 14 residues. The DNA for the CDR3 is TGTGCCAGCAGGAGGGGACAGGGGGACTATGGCTACACCTTC. Encoded protein: CASRRGQGDYGYTF.

The genes are TRBV7-9 and TRBJ1-6, with 7 bases fitting TRBD1. Trimming took 5 bases from V and 7 from J; bases not matched to a gene: 8. Per the germline V gene, CDR1 is SEHNR and CDR2 is FQNEAQ (reference sequence). The CDR3 contains 15 residues. The CDR3 DNA sequence: TGTGCCAGCAGCCATGAGGGGGCCCAGAATTCACCCCTCCACTTT. Protein sequence: CASSHEGAQNSPLHF.

The table lists this clone with a few counts. This chain uses TRBV27 with TRBJ2-7, with D hard to call. This CDR3 contains 14 residues. CDR1 and CDR2 (germline): MNHEY, SMNVEV (reference sequence). Trimming removed 2 bases from V and 5 bases from J, with 13 bases in between. DNA for the CDR3: TGTGCCAGCAGTTTAAATCCGGGTTTCAACGAGCAGTACTTC. Protein product: CASSLNPGFNEQYF.

The J gene is TRBJ1-4, the V gene TRBV5-1; no definite D call. Germline V gene data show CDR1 as SGHRS and CDR2 as YFSETQ. The CDR3 loop spans 15 amino acids. Trimming shortened V by 1 base and J by 4 bases, and 11 bases separated the two germline ends. The CDR3: CASSLSGTNNEKLFF. The CDR3 DNA is TGCGCCAGCAGCTTGTCGGGAACTAATAATGAAAAACTGTTTTTT. Full variable domain (outside the CDR3, taken from reference TRBV5-1 and TRBJ1-4): KAGVTQTPRYLIKTRGQQVTLSCSPISGHRSVSWYQQTPGQGLQFLFEYFSETQRNKGNFPGRFSGRQFSNSRSEMNVSTLELGDSALYLCASSLSGTNNEKLFFGSGTQLSVL.

The chain links TRBV4-2 to TRBJ2-7; maybe TRBD2 (6 bases). CDR3 length: 13 amino acids. From germline, CDR1 is LGHNA and CDR2 YNFKEQ. V was shortened by 2 bases and J by 6 bases, with 11 bases between the two germline ends. The CDR3 nucleotides read TGTGCCAGCAGCCAACTAGCGTCTCGCGAGCAGTACTTC. Translating gives CASSQLASREQYF.